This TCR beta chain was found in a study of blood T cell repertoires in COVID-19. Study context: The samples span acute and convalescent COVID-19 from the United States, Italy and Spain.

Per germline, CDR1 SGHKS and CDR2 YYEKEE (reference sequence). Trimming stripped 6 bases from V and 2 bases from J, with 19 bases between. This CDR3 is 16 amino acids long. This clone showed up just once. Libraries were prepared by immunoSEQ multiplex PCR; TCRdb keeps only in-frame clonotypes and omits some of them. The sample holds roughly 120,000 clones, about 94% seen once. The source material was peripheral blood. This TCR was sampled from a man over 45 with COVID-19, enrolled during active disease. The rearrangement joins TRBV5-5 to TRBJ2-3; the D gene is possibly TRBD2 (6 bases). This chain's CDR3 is CASNRGIGLHTDTQYF. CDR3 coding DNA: TGTGCCAGCAACCGCGGGATAGGGCTTCACACAGATACGCAGTATTTT.